The clone carrying this TCR beta chain ranks as medium-sized (0.01 to 0.1%). Antigen unknown. This entry is derived from a study of liver allograft versus peripheral blood T cells. About the study: Recipients' peripheral blood served as the comparator for T cell receptor repertoires in transplanted livers.

TCRdb passed the reads through MiXCR, listing each CDR3 protein once. The sample gives fewer than 7,000 distinct CDR3 sequences, over 15% of which show up once; about 10% is in the top ten. Germline V CDR1 and CDR2: MNHEY, SMNVEV (reference sequence). This CDR3 has 14 residues. Losses at the gene ends were 7 bases for V and 3 bases for J; bases not matched to a gene: 6. Whole-study findings and limits: A difference was reportedly observed between T cell receptor repertoires inside liver allografts and those in peripheral blood.

This receptor was identified in a human patient who had a liver transplant. The T cells may come from the graft donor. V gene TRBV27 combines with J gene TRBJ1-3; 7 bases align to TRBD1. CDR3 loop: CASTPGQVGNTIYF. The CDR3 coding sequence is TGTGCCAGCACCCCAGGACAGGTTGGAAACACCATATATTTT.